A single T cell receptor (beta chain) is shown here with its context. The data stem from a study of control samples from healthy donors and cancer patients. TCRdb keeps only in-frame clones here, not all; method: immunoSEQ multiplex PCR. Here the sample spans about 99,000 clones, more than 85% being singletons. J was trimmed by 2 bases and V by 3 bases; bases with no gene match: 9. The CDR3 covers 16 residues. Per the germline V gene, CDR1 is SGHRS and CDR2 is YFSETQ. The sample taken for sequencing was PBMCs. The sequence came from a man in his fifties or sixties with lung cancer. This chain uses TRBV5-1 with TRBJ2-5; 8 nucleotides line up with TRBD2. The CDR3 DNA follows: TGCGCCAGCAGCTCTACTAAGCGGGGGACTCAAGAGACCCAGTACTTC. Protein product: CASSSTKRGTQETQYF.